Below, one T cell receptor beta chain is given with its context. Its specific antigen is unknown. No per-base quality is available; no much larger clone lies one base away. The source of the sample is a study of T cell changes during pregnancy in multiple sclerosis (dated 2019 in TCRdb). About the investigation overall: The study examined how the T cell repertoire changed over the course of pregnancy in women with multiple sclerosis.

There are 14 amino acids in the CDR3, from cysteine to phenylalanine inclusive. The DNA shown is the 42-base CDR3, in frame from base 1. Germline trimming: 6 bases from V, 3 bases from J; junction bases outside gene matches: 11. CDR1 and CDR2, per the germline V gene, are SQVTM and ANQGSEA. To prepare the library, the immunoSEQ multiplex PCR assay was applied. Entries here come from immuneACCESS through TCRdb and include only in-frame sequences with V and J called. Some clones fail to appear in such tables; in the studies checked, an unresolved V gene covers under half of the shortfall, and the cause of the remainder is unknown. The sample data list tens of thousands of clones, and around 92% of these were observed just once. Jointly, the top ten make up under 0.55% of the sample.

The sample was CD4+ T cells from peripheral blood mononuclear cells, taken after pregnancy. The V and J segments used are TRBV29-1 and TRBJ2-7, with 7 middle bases fitting TRBD2. This clonotype was sampled from a female donor with multiple sclerosis, enrolled in a pregnancy study. The sequenced DNA: TGCAGCGTGCGTCTCGGGGGGTTAGACTACGAGCAGTACTTC. This codes for CSVRLGGLDYEQYF.